This entry features one TCR beta chain sequence. The antigen it binds to is not known. Base-call qualities are not available, and no considerably larger clone is one nucleotide away. Library method: multiplex PCR. The sequencer was an Illumina HiSeq 4000. CDR3 regions were amplified by Arm-PCR with iRepertoire HTBI primers to construct TCR beta libraries. Before sequencing, the PCR products went through gel purification. The published analysis was carried out like this. Gene usage analysis of CDR3 amino acid clonotypes used the approximately 62 TRBV and 14 to 15 TRBJ segments found across samples. Filtered high-quality paired reads were merged into contigs using COPE and FqMerger. BLAST was used to align contigs to the IMGT TRBV, TRBD and TRBJ reference genes, and CDR3 was defined following IMGT. Any clonotype with a frequency above 0.1% was counted as a highly expanded clone. Shannon entropy was used to measure repertoire diversity, and the Gini coefficient was used to measure V-J evenness. Clonotypes shared by more than one individual were considered public. TCRdb passed the public sequencing reads through fastp at Q25 and MiXCR, retaining productive beta sequences. Rows matching on CDR3 protein sequence are summarized as one entry with the most common DNA and genes. These V and J calls originate from TCRdb's pipeline instead of the authors' own analysis. The sample contains 420,000 or so distinct CDR3 sequences, over 15% of them found a single time. The ten largest clones represent around a quarter of the sample.

The data were taken from a study of regulatory T cells in long-lasting Graves disease listed by TCRdb under 2021. Some background on the complete study: Newly diagnosed Graves' disease patients had taken antithyroid drugs for less than 3 months. Peripheral blood TCR sequencing and RNA sequencing compared persistent Graves' disease patients with newly diagnosed Graves' disease patients. The study was conducted in China and was registered as a clinical trial. TCR sequencing covered 13 persistent and around 20 newly diagnosed Graves' disease patients, around 33 samples in total. Overall study results and their limits: Sequencing and analysis were limited to the TCR beta chain. Only peripheral blood was studied, because thyroid tissue, the primary lesion, was inaccessible. More public clonotypes were shared among persistent patients (fewer than 3,000) than among newly diagnosed patients (over 900). Persistent Graves' disease patients showed lower TCR Shannon entropy and fewer highly expanded clones than newly diagnosed patients, suggesting clonal expansion. The small sample size was acknowledged by the authors as a limitation that may reduce accuracy.

The time point label on this specimen signifies: newly diagnosed GD, antithyroid drugs for less than 3 months. For both TCR sequencing and RNA sequencing, RNA was extracted from PBMCs using TRIzol. Graves' disease was diagnosed according to American Thyroid Association guidelines. Patients for the study were recruited at an endocrinology department in Xi'an, China. Each patient gave 8.5 to 9.5 milliliters of peripheral blood, collected in an EDTA anticoagulant tube. Ficoll Paque Plus density gradient separation was used to isolate PBMCs, and no further T cell sorting was done. An Agilent 2100 Bioanalyzer and agarose gel were used to check RNA quality, while a NanoDrop 2000 measured RNA concentration. This same sample was also taken into another study, of T cells in Graves' hyperthyroidism and ophthalmopathy. According to the second study: Stable Graves' hyperthyroidism was defined as the absence of progression to ophthalmopathy over 18 months of follow-up. Hyperthyroidism patients were newly diagnosed, had a disease duration of under 2 months, and were aged 18 to 65 years. Any patient with an uncontrolled infection, another autoimmune disease, pregnancy or lactation was excluded. Diagnoses were established on the basis of clinical symptoms, serum thyroxine and TRAb, thyroid ultrasound, and orbital computed tomography. The first round of RT-PCR for the TCR CDR3 was performed with the HTBI primer set and the Qiagen OneStep RT-PCR kit. Most expanded thyroid clonotypes (frequency above 0.001) were also detected in blood, suggesting blood repertoires may reflect thyroid immune responses. A model built on a 13 V-J signature distinguished ophthalmopathy from stable hyperthyroidism, reaching 87.88% sensitivity and around 81% specificity in cross-validation and 80%/75% in testing. During validation, the model predicted progression to ophthalmopathy a median of about 6.3 months ahead of onset, with around 65% sensitivity and almost 75% specificity. TCR V-J signatures able to tell the groups apart were searched for in a discovery cohort of 95 or so patients, of whom 40 to 45 had Graves' ophthalmopathy and roughly 57 had stable Graves' hyperthyroidism. Whether ophthalmopathy could be predicted prospectively was tested in an independent validation cohort made up of 18 to 20 hyperthyroidism patients plus 17 patients who later progressed to ophthalmopathy. The approximately 100 discovery patients were divided at random into training and test sets in a 7:3 ratio. In addition, the study compared T-cell repertoires in thyroid tissue and in blood from several Graves' hyperthyroidism patients. Following sampling, methimazole starting at 30 mg daily was given to hyperthyroidism patients, and high-dose intravenous methylprednisolone was given to ophthalmopathy patients. A second multiplex PCR round built the libraries, followed by size selection and purification. The libraries were sequenced on an Illumina HiSeq2000 using paired-end 100 bp reads. SOAPnuke was used to process the raw data, with reads discarded if the reads contained adapters or uncalled bases, had a mean Phred below 15, or lacked an exact constant-primer or identifier match. High-quality paired reads were merged with COPE v1.2.5, and unique nucleotide sequences were defined as clonotypes. MiTCR v1.1 was used to align the clonotypes against IMGT TRBV, TRBD and TRBJ reference segments. The analysis included only V-J combinations with a frequency above 0.0001, which together covered more than 98% of the repertoires. The TCS score was defined as the ratio of F50 (clonal expansion) to E x V (chaos), calculated using BLOSUM62-based TCRdist between CDR3 peptides within each V-J. Welch's t-statistics and random forest reduced 500 to 550 V-J features to 13, which were used in a naive Bayes classifier (R e1071). No statistical method was used to set the sample size in advance, and investigators knew the group allocation. The paper reports TCR Vbeta CDR3 sequencing of roughly 140 peripheral blood samples: over 40 ophthalmopathy, under 85 hyperthyroidism and approximately 17 progressor patients.

The clonotype comes from a woman aged 18 to 35 with Graves disease. Donor details come from another sample of the same person, matched by shared clones. This specimen consisted of peripheral blood mononuclear cells (PBMCs), obtained at new diagnosis, from a patient treated with antithyroid drugs.

The CDR3 corresponds to CASSVGRAGELFF. In nucleotide form, the sequence is TGTGCCAGTAGTGTGGGGAGGGCCGGGGAGCTGTTTTTT. The V and J segments used are TRBV19 and TRBJ2-2; 7 central nucleotides agree with TRBD2. CDR1 and CDR2, looked up from the germline V gene (reference sequence), are LNHDA and SQIVND. The CDR3 sequence holds 13 residues, the cysteine and phenylalanine included. The read is trimmed to its CDR3 DNA, 39 bases read in frame from base 1. At the junction V is shortened by 5 bases and J by 6 bases; bases outside the gene matches: 3.